One and the same sample provided the 21 T cell receptor beta chains below, sequenced in a study of immune evolution from preneoplasia to lung adenocarcinoma. Generated by immunoSEQ multiplex PCR, the TCRdb table keeps only in-frame clones and is missing some. The sample consists of approximately 7,000 clones, about 80% of them appearing once. The sequenced sample was FFPE adjacent normal lung tissue. These receptors were collected from a person aged 60-80 years with lung adenocarcinoma.

The V gene is TRBV2, the J gene TRBJ2-3, with D perhaps TRBD1 or TRBD2 (6 bases each). With 6 bases removed from V and 4 bases from J, the gap between germline ends came to 11 bases. Germline V gene lookup returns CDR1 SNHLY and CDR2 FYNNEI. There are 13 residues in the CDR3. DNA of the CDR3: TGTGCCAGCAGGGACAGCGGGCCAGATACGCAGTATTTT. It yields the protein CASRDSGPDTQYF.

The chain employs TRBV7-9 and TRBJ1-4, with 7 bases aligning to TRBD1. CDR3 length: 18 residues. Germline assignment: CDR1 SEHNR and CDR2 FQNEAQ (reference sequence). Losses at the gene ends were 8 bases for V and 5 bases for J; bases not matched to a gene: 20. This CDR3 reads CASADQGVQGTVNEKLFF. The CDR3, as DNA: TGTGCCAGCGCCGATCAGGGGGTTCAGGGGACGGTAAATGAAAAACTGTTTTTT.

This rearrangement joins TRBV29-1 to TRBJ2-1; 7 bases line up with TRBD2. The CDR3 covers 13 residues. The V segment lost 4 bases and the J segment 4 bases; nucleotides outside the gene matches: 4. The germline gives CDR1 SQVTM, CDR2 ANQGSEA. In nucleotides, the CDR3 is TGCAGCGTTGTTGGACTAGGGTACAATGAGCAGTTCTTC. Protein sequence: CSVVGLGYNEQFF.

The count of this clone is one. This chain uses TRBV4-1 with TRBJ2-3, with TRBD2 matching over 8 bases. This CDR3 region has 16 residues. With V trimmed by 3 bases and J by 4 bases, 9 bases remained unmatched. From germline, CDR1 is MGHRA and CDR2 YSYEKL. DNA for the CDR3: TGCGCCAGCAGCCAGGGACTAGGTCGGAGCTCAGATACGCAGTATTTT. This codes for CASSQGLGRSSDTQYF.

This sequence joins TRBV18 and TRBJ2-3; D gene uncertain. Germline assignment: CDR1 KGHSH and CDR2 LQKENI. This CDR3 contains 13 residues. V gave up 0 bases and J gave up 3 bases, with 4 bases separating them. Here the CDR3 reads CASSPPVTDTQYF. For the CDR3, the DNA is TGTGCCAGCTCACCACCGGTTACAGATACGCAGTATTTT. The whole variable domain, remainder taken from reference TRBV18 and TRBJ2-3, is NAGVMQNPRHLVRRRGQEARLRCSPMKGHSHVYWYRQLPEEGLKFMVYLQKENIIDESGMPKERFSAEFPKEGPSILRIQQVVRGDSAAYFCASSPPVTDTQYFGPGTRLTVL.

The CDR3: CAWSPGGNEKLFF. As DNA, the CDR3 is TGTGCCTGGAGTCCAGGGGGAAATGAAAAACTGTTTTTT. The chain links TRBV30 to TRBJ1-4, with TRBD1 matching 7 bases. The ends lost 2 bases at V and 5 bases at J; junction bases unmatched: 2. The CDR3 is 13 residues long. Germline lookup yields CDR1 GTSNPN and CDR2 SVGIG (reference sequence).

The count of this clone is one. J is TRBJ1-4 and V is TRBV2, with D uncertain. The CDR3 contains 14 residues. The germline V and J ends were trimmed by 3 bases and 5 bases, with 10 bases remaining between them. Germline V gives CDR1 SNHLY, CDR2 FYNNEI. CDR3 sequence: CASSEGWSNEKLFF. The CDR3 DNA is TGTGCCAGCAGTGAGGGTTGGAGCAATGAAAAACTGTTTTTT.

This clone was detected only a few times. The chain couples TRBV6-5 to TRBJ2-7; TRBD2 matches 7 bases. Germline CDR1 MNHEY, CDR2 SVGAGI. The ends lost 6 bases at V and 5 bases at J; junction bases unmatched: 7. This CDR3 is built from 13 residues. The CDR3 here is CASRRGFDHEQYF. The CDR3 coding sequence is TGTGCCAGCAGGCGGGGGTTTGATCACGAGCAGTACTTC.

This clone was recorded only once. This chain joins TRBV4-3 and TRBJ1-3; D uncertain. Trimming left V 0 bases short and J 0 bases short, with 9 bases between. The CDR3 spans 16 residues. CDR1 LGHNA and CDR2 YSLEER come from the germline V gene. As DNA, the CDR3 is TGCGCCAGCAGCCAAGATGAAGCAGGCTCTGGAAACACCATATATTTT. Translated: CASSQDEAGSGNTIYF.

The chain uses TRBV30 and TRBJ2-5, with D perhaps TRBD2 (5 bases). CDR1 GTSNPN and CDR2 SVGIG come from the germline V gene (reference sequence). The CDR3 consists of 21 residues. With 2 bases removed from V and 4 bases from J, the gap between germline ends came to 35 bases. This CDR3 reads CAWSPYGGPYRGGNLRETQYF. CDR3 bases: TGTGCCTGGAGTCCATACGGCGGGCCCTACAGAGGCGGAAACCTAAGAGAGACCCAGTACTTC. Based on the CDR3 plus reference TRBV30 and TRBJ2-5, the full variable domain is SQTIHQWPATLVQPVGSPLSLECTVEGTSNPNLYWYRQAAGRGLQLLFYSVGIGQISSEVPQNLSASRPQDRQFILSSKKLLLSDSGFYLCAWSPYGGPYRGGNLRETQYFGPGTRLLVL.

The genes are TRBV6-1 and TRBJ2-5; D remains unclear. This CDR3 is 13 amino acids long. Germline-derived CDR1 and CDR2 are MNHNS and SASEGT. V lost 6 bases and J lost 1, with 9 bases in between. DNA of the CDR3: TGTGCCAGCAGGGGAATTAGCCAAGAGACCCAGTACTTC. It encodes CASRGISQETQYF.

V usage is TRBV29-1 and J usage is TRBJ1-3, with D possibly being TRBD1 (5 bases). The CDR3 has 14 amino acids. V was cut by 3 bases and J by 3 bases, with 12 bases left in between. CDR1 and CDR2 from the germline V gene are SQVTM and ANQGSEA. The CDR3 bases are TGCAGCGTTGATGGGGGAGGAGATGGAAACACCATATATTTT. This gives the protein CSVDGGGDGNTIYF. Looking up the rest from reference TRBV29-1 and TRBJ1-3 gives the full variable domain: SAVISQKPSRDICQRGTSLTIQCQVDSQVTMMFWYRQQPGQSLTLIATANQGSEATYESGFVIDKFPISRPNLTFSTLTVSNMSPEDSSIYLCSVDGGGDGNTIYFGEGSWLTVV.

This sequence joins TRBV5-1 and TRBJ1-4; D might be TRBD1 (6 bases). This CDR3 is 14 amino acids long. Germline V lookup: CDR1 SGHRS, CDR2 YFSETQ. The V and J ends lost 1 base and 6 bases respectively, with 10 bases between them. The CDR3: CASSLRPGDEKLFF. The CDR3 DNA reads TGCGCCAGCAGCTTGAGGCCAGGGGATGAAAAACTGTTTTTT.

J is TRBJ2-3 and V is TRBV20-1; D is undetermined. The CDR3 sequence is 11 residues long. Germline CDR1 and CDR2: DFQATT and SNEGSKA (reference sequence). Trimming took 6 bases from V and 4 from J, leaving 8 bases between them. The CDR3 nucleotides read TGCAGTGCCCGATGGGCAGATACGCAGTATTTT. Translation gives CSARWADTQYF.

The chain has TRBV7-3 and TRBJ2-1; D not resolved. This CDR3 has 13 residues. Trimming took 4 bases from V and 3 from J, leaving 7 bases between them. The germline gives CDR1 SGHTA, CDR2 FQGTGA. CDR3 DNA sequence: TGTGCCAGCAGCTGGGGTTACTACAATGAGCAGTTCTTC. Translated, it gives CASSWGYYNEQFF.

The genes are TRBV7-9 and TRBJ2-5, with D possibly matching TRBD2 (6 bases). V was trimmed by 3 bases and J by 5 bases, leaving 16 bases between them. Per germline, CDR1 SEHNR and CDR2 FQNEAQ (reference sequence). This CDR3 comprises 15 residues. CDR3 in DNA: TGTGCCAGCAGCTTTGCTAGCGCCACTGGCGAGACCCAGTACTTC. This encodes CASSFASATGETQYF.

V and J are TRBV5-5 and TRBJ2-7, with 7 nucleotides matching TRBD1. The V segment lost 1 base and the J segment 2 bases; nucleotides outside the gene matches: 3. The CDR3 runs to 14 residues. Germline values: CDR1 SGHKS, CDR2 YYEKEE (reference sequence). CDR3 in amino acids: CASSLRDSTYEQYF. CDR3 DNA: TGTGCCAGCAGCTTGAGGGACAGCACCTACGAGCAGTACTTC.

The J gene is TRBJ1-5, the V gene TRBV14; D remains ambiguous. CDR1 and CDR2 (germline): SGHDN, FVKESK. Trimming removed 7 bases from V and 15 bases from J, with 19 bases in between. CDR3 length: 12 residues. DNA of the CDR3: TGTGCCAGCAACCCCCTTCTAGATCCCAGGCATTTT. Amino acids: CASNPLLDPRHF.

This clone turned up a few times. CDR3 nucleotide sequence: TGTGCCAGCAGCCCAGGGGCAGAGCAGTTCTTC. Translated, it gives CASSPGAEQFF. The chain joins TRBV7-6 to TRBJ2-1; TRBD1 might be the D (6 bases). Deletions cut 5 bases from V and 10 bases from J, with 9 bases between. Per the germline V gene, CDR1 is SGHVS and CDR2 is FNYEAQ. The CDR3 extends over 11 amino acids.

This clone was seen only a few times. The genes are TRBV2 and TRBJ2-2; TRBD1 agrees at 7 bases. Germline V CDR1 and CDR2: SNHLY, FYNNEI. The ends lost 6 bases at V and 5 bases at J; junction bases unmatched: 12. There are 16 residues in the CDR3. The CDR3 region is CASSDGINRGTGELFF. Here the CDR3 DNA reads TGTGCCAGCAGCGATGGGATAAACAGGGGAACCGGGGAGCTGTTTTTT.

This clone has more than one count but fewer than ten. The rearrangement uses TRBV7-6 and TRBJ2-5; D is perhaps TRBD2 (5 bases). The V end was cut by 1 base, the J end by 2 bases, with 11 bases between. The CDR3 is 15 amino acids. The germline V gene has CDR1 SGHVS and CDR2 FNYEAQ. The CDR3 protein is CASSLEPAEQETQYF. The DNA for the CDR3 is TGTGCCAGCAGCTTAGAGCCAGCGGAACAAGAGACCCAGTACTTC.